These 28 T cell receptor beta chains came from one sample sequenced in a study of blood T cell repertoires in COVID-19. The protocol was immunoSEQ multiplex PCR, while the TCRdb copy is restricted to in-frame clones and leaves out a portion. The sample records fewer than 300,000 clones, around 85% being singletons. Sequenced sample: peripheral blood. These receptors came from a human donor with COVID-19, enrolled during active disease. The donor label of this sample is uncertain.

This rearrangement joins TRBV28 to TRBJ2-1; 9 bases match TRBD1. There are 14 residues in the CDR3. Germline CDR1 and CDR2: MDHEN and SYDVKM. After removal of 4 bases from V and 10 bases from J, the junction contained 8 bases not matched to a gene. The CDR3 region is CASSSTWTGDEQFF. In DNA, the CDR3 is TGTGCCAGCAGTTCTACCTGGACAGGGGACGAGCAGTTCTTC. Full variable domain (rest looked up from reference TRBV28 and TRBJ2-1): DVKVTQSSRYLVKRTGEKVFLECVQDMDHENMFWYRQDPGLGLRLIYFSYDVKMKEKGDIPEGYSVSREKKERFSLILESASTNQTSMYLCASSSTWTGDEQFFGPGTRLTVL.

With respect to this clone: Other DNA sequences of this sample code for an identical CDR3. The rearrangement joins TRBV7-9 to TRBJ1-2; the D is unclear. The germline V gene encodes CDR1 SEHNR and CDR2 FQNEAQ (reference sequence). The CDR3 contains 13 residues. The V and J ends lost 1 base and 1 base respectively, with 4 bases between them. The CDR3 region has the DNA TGTGCCAGCAGCTTAGGCGGTAACTATGGCTACACCTTC. This translates into CASSLGGNYGYTF. Full variable domain (outside the CDR3, taken from reference TRBV7-9 and TRBJ1-2): DTGVSQNPRHKITKRGQNVTFRCDPISEHNRLYWYRQTLGQGPEFLTYFQNEAQLEKSRLLSDRFSAERPKGSFSTLEIQRTEQGDSAMYLCASSLGGNYGYTFGSGTRLTVV.

This chain joins TRBV6-5 and TRBJ1-5; D call uncertain. This CDR3 is built from 15 residues. From germline, CDR1 is MNHEY and CDR2 SVGAGI. V lost 5 bases and J lost 2, with 13 bases in between. CDR3 region: CASSLMMAGNQPQHF. The CDR3 DNA reads TGTGCCAGCAGTCTCATGATGGCCGGCAATCAGCCCCAGCATTTT.

The chain uses TRBV3-1 (or the pseudogene TRBV3-2) and TRBJ2-1, with 13 bases fitting TRBD2. Germline V CDR1 and CDR2: LGHDT, YNNKEL (reference sequence). J lost 7 bases, V lost 4 bases, and 13 bases had no gene match. This CDR3 is built from 18 residues. The CDR3 protein is CASSLGLAGVNLGNEQFF. CDR3 coding DNA: TGTGCCAGCAGCCTTGGACTAGCGGGAGTGAATTTGGGGAATGAGCAGTTCTTC.

The J gene is TRBJ2-1, the V gene TRBV27, with 11 bases identical to TRBD2. Germline loops: CDR1 MNHEY, CDR2 SMNVEV (reference sequence). This CDR3 comprises 15 residues. The junction had 5 bases not matched to a gene; V was cut back by 6 bases and J by 4 bases. The CDR3 loop is CASSLLAGAYNEQFF. The DNA of the CDR3 is TGTGCCAGCAGCCTACTAGCGGGAGCTTACAATGAGCAGTTCTTC.

Only one count was recorded for this clone. The chain is built from TRBV10-3 and TRBJ2-3, with D maybe TRBD2 (6 bases). The CDR3 sequence is 15 residues long. Germline V CDR1 and CDR2: ENHRY, SYGVKD. Deletions cut 4 bases from V and 0 bases from J, with 11 bases between. The CDR3 region has the DNA TGTGCCATCAGTGCGGACTACCTTAGCACAGATACGCAGTATTTT. Translating gives CAISADYLSTDTQYF.

The genes are TRBV6-5 and TRBJ1-1; possible D gene TRBD1, 5 bases. The germline V and J ends were trimmed by 7 bases and 1 base, with 13 bases remaining between them. The length of the CDR3 is 14 residues. Germline CDR1 is MNHEY and CDR2 is SVGAGI. CDR3 in amino acids: CASKQRGRNTEAFF. CDR3 sequence (DNA): TGTGCCAGCAAGCAGCGGGGCAGGAACACTGAAGCTTTCTTT.

V usage is TRBV19 and J usage is TRBJ1-3; D is undetermined. Trimming took 5 bases from V and 3 from J, leaving 11 bases between them. The CDR3 totals 14 residues. CDR1 is LNHDA, CDR2 SQIVND, per germline (reference sequence). The CDR3 coding sequence is TGTGCCAGTAGTCAAGACATCTATGGAAACACCATATATTTT. Translated: CASSQDIYGNTIYF.

This rearrangement joins TRBV15 to TRBJ2-7; 7 bases fit TRBD2. The CDR3 is 15 amino acids. Germline V gene data show CDR1 as LNHNV and CDR2 as YYDKDF (reference sequence). The ends lost 0 bases at V and 2 bases at J; junction bases unmatched: 4. CDR3 region: CATSRELGGTYEQYF. Written as DNA, the CDR3 is TGTGCCACCAGCAGAGAATTGGGGGGGACCTACGAGCAGTACTTC.

The chain couples TRBV7-8 to TRBJ1-2; 11 nucleotides agree with TRBD1. The CDR3 runs to 14 residues. V trimming: 5 bases; J trimming: 4 bases; junction bases outside the gene matches: 3. CDR1 is SGHVS, CDR2 FQNEAQ, per germline. The CDR3 protein is CASSPGQGAYGYTF. The CDR3 nucleotides read TGTGCCAGCAGCCCCGGACAGGGGGCCTATGGCTACACCTTC.

This chain joins TRBV28 and TRBJ1-1, with TRBD1 matching over 11 bases. V trimming: 6 bases; J trimming: 3 bases; junction bases outside the gene matches: 9. Germline V lookup: CDR1 MDHEN, CDR2 SYDVKM. This CDR3 is 16 amino acids long. The CDR3 sequence: CASSRRTGGRDTEAFF. CDR3 DNA: TGTGCCAGCAGCAGACGGACAGGGGGCCGGGACACTGAAGCTTTCTTT.

The rearrangement uses TRBV6-6 and TRBJ2-7; possible D gene TRBD2, 6 bases. Trimming took off 6 bases at V and 4 bases at J, with 13 bases between the two ends. Germline CDR1 is MNHNY and CDR2 is SVGAGI (reference sequence). This CDR3 spans 13 amino acids. CDR3 amino acids: CASSPRDLYEQYF. In nucleotides, the CDR3 is TGTGCCAGCAGCCCACGGGACTTGTACGAGCAGTACTTC.

This clone was detected only a few times. This chain links TRBV28 with TRBJ1-2; D gene uncertain. The CDR3 length is 13 residues. The V gene's germline CDR1 is MDHEN and CDR2 SYDVKM. Trimming stripped 2 bases from V and 5 bases from J, with 9 bases between. The CDR3 loop is CASSLPGRYGYTF. CDR3 in DNA: TGTGCCAGCAGTTTACCAGGCAGGTATGGCTACACCTTC.

The V gene is TRBV9, the J gene TRBJ1-1; D is uncertain. Germline-derived CDR1 and CDR2 are SGDLS and YYNGEE. V was clipped by 0 bases and J by 3 bases, with 15 bases between them. There are 16 residues in the CDR3. The CDR3: CASSVDRDTRHTEAFF. In DNA form, the CDR3 reads TGTGCCAGCAGCGTAGACAGAGACACACGCCACACTGAAGCTTTCTTT.

J is TRBJ2-7 and V is TRBV6-1; 7 positions match TRBD1. With 2 bases clipped from V and 2 bases from J, the junction kept 9 bases outside the gene matches. Per germline, CDR1 MNHNS and CDR2 SASEGT. The CDR3 spans 16 residues. This CDR3 is CASSETRETGTYEQYF. Written as DNA, the CDR3 is TGTGCCAGCAGTGAAACTCGTGAGACAGGGACCTACGAGCAGTACTTC.

This chain uses TRBV7-2 with TRBJ1-5; D might be TRBD1 (5 bases). The germline V gene has CDR1 SGHTA and CDR2 FQGNSA. CDR3 size: 13 residues. Trimming cost V 5 bases and J 8 bases, with 13 bases left between them. Here the CDR3 reads CASSRAPGEPQHF. Here the CDR3 DNA reads TGTGCCAGCAGCCGGGCCCCGGGGGAGCCCCAGCATTTT.

The chain combines TRBV5-1 with TRBJ2-7, with 10 bases identical to TRBD1. Germline V gene lookup returns CDR1 SGHRS and CDR2 YFSETQ. This CDR3 has 15 residues. V was pared by 4 bases and J by 4 bases, with 8 bases of the junction left unmatched. CDR3 protein: CASSTTGTGAYEQYF. The CDR3 DNA follows: TGCGCCAGCAGCACAACCGGGACAGGGGCGTACGAGCAGTACTTC.

CDR3 coding DNA: TGTGCCTGGAGTCAACTAGCGGGGTACAATGAGCAGTTCTTC. Protein sequence: CAWSQLAGYNEQFF. The rearrangement links TRBV30 to TRBJ2-1; 10 nucleotides match TRBD2. The CDR3 runs 14 residues. CDR1 is GTSNPN, CDR2 SVGIG, per germline (reference sequence). V gave up 2 bases and J gave up 4 bases; unmatched junction bases: 2.

V gene TRBV29-1 combines with J gene TRBJ1-1; D is perhaps TRBD1 (5 bases). CDR1 SQVTM and CDR2 ANQGSEA come from the germline V gene. V was shortened by 4 bases and J by 2 bases, with 14 bases between the two germline ends. The CDR3 length is 14 residues. CDR3: CSVVGPGGNTEAFF. The CDR3 nucleotides read TGCAGCGTTGTAGGGCCGGGGGGAAACACTGAAGCTTTCTTT.

This chain joins TRBV4-3 and TRBJ2-1, with 8 bases aligning to TRBD2. J was trimmed by 2 bases and V by 0 bases; bases with no gene match: 6. The CDR3 spans 17 residues. Germline V gene data show CDR1 as LGHNA and CDR2 as YSLEER. CDR3 DNA: TGCGCCAGCAGCCAAGAGTCTCGGGAGGGGCCCTACAATGAGCAGTTCTTC. Its translation: CASSQESREGPYNEQFF.

V gene TRBV29-1 combines with J gene TRBJ2-5; D might be TRBD1 (6 bases). Germline CDR1 reads SQVTM; CDR2 reads ANQGSEA. The CDR3 is 12 amino acids. CDR3 loop: CSARRTEETQYF. DNA for the CDR3: TGCAGTGCCCGGAGGACAGAAGAGACCCAGTACTTC. Combining the CDR3 with reference TRBV29-1 and TRBJ2-5 gives the whole variable domain SAVISQKPSRDICQRGTSLTIQCQVDSQVTMMFWYRQQPGQSLTLIATANQGSEATYESGFVIDKFPISRPNLTFSTLTVSNMSPEDSSIYLCSARRTEETQYFGPGTRLLVL.

The chain couples TRBV5-4 to TRBJ2-7, with TRBD2 identical over 8 bases. This CDR3 is built from 15 residues. V lost 0 bases and J lost 4; bases outside the gene matches: 6. Germline CDR1 reads SGHNT; CDR2 reads YYREEE (reference sequence). CDR3 sequence reads: CASSLVRGEGYEQYF. The CDR3 DNA follows: TGTGCCAGCAGCTTGGTGCGGGGGGAAGGGTACGAGCAGTACTTC.

CDR3 nucleotides: TGTGCCAGCAGCTTGCAGGGGGACAATGAGCAGTTCTTC. This encodes CASSLQGDNEQFF. This chain uses TRBV11-3 with TRBJ2-1; 7 nucleotides match TRBD1. CDR1 SGHNT and CDR2 YENEEA come from the germline V gene. The CDR3 is 13 residues long. The V and J ends lost 3 bases and 5 bases, in that order; junction bases with no gene match: 1.

V usage is TRBV5-6 and J usage is TRBJ1-2; 9 bases fit TRBD1. J was trimmed by 7 bases and V by 3 bases; bases with no gene match: 4. The germline gives CDR1 SGHDT, CDR2 YYEEEE. The CDR3 covers 13 residues. The CDR3 sequence is CASSWPDRGGYTF. CDR3 DNA sequence: TGTGCCAGCAGCTGGCCGGACAGGGGTGGCTACACCTTC.

The CDR3: CASSDFGLAGGPEFF. CDR3 DNA: TGTGCCAGCAGCGATTTTGGATTAGCGGGAGGGCCGGAGTTCTTC. This chain connects TRBV6-5 to TRBJ2-1; 11 bases line up with TRBD2. CDR3 length equals 15 residues. V was clipped by 6 bases and J by 14 bases; unmatched bases: 15. Germline CDR1 MNHEY, CDR2 SVGAGI.

The chain employs TRBV11-3 and TRBJ1-1; TRBD1 is a possible D gene (5 bases). This CDR3 comprises 14 residues. Germline assignment: CDR1 SGHNT and CDR2 YENEEA. The germline V and J ends were trimmed by 2 bases and 1 base, with 8 bases remaining between them. The CDR3 region has the DNA TGTGCCAGCAGCTTATCCGGGGGGAACACTGAAGCTTTCTTT. Its protein product is CASSLSGGNTEAFF. The variable domain in full, completed from reference TRBV11-3 and TRBJ1-1, reads EAGVVQSPRYKIIEKKQPVAFWCNPISGHNTLYWYLQNLGQGPELLIRYENEEAVDDSQLPKDRFSAERLKGVDSTLKIQPAELGDSAVYLCASSLSGGNTEAFFGQGTRLTVV.

The chain uses TRBV7-2 and TRBJ1-6, with D maybe TRBD1 (5 bases). With 1 base removed from V and 7 bases from J, the gap between germline ends came to 11 bases. This CDR3 spans 15 amino acids. Germline V gives CDR1 SGHTA, CDR2 FQGNSA. The CDR3 region is CASSLVAGPNSPLHF. The CDR3 DNA sequence: TGTGCCAGCAGCTTAGTTGCGGGGCCGAATTCACCCCTCCACTTT.

This CDR3 reads CASSLVGRGFEQYF. The CDR3 coding sequence is TGTGCCAGCAGCTTAGTGGGCAGGGGGTTCGAGCAGTACTTC. This chain connects TRBV11-2 to TRBJ2-7; 7 positions agree with TRBD1. Germline V lookup: CDR1 SGHAT, CDR2 FQNNGV. This CDR3 region has 14 residues. The J segment lost 6 bases and the V segment lost 1 base, leaving 6 bases of the junction unmatched.